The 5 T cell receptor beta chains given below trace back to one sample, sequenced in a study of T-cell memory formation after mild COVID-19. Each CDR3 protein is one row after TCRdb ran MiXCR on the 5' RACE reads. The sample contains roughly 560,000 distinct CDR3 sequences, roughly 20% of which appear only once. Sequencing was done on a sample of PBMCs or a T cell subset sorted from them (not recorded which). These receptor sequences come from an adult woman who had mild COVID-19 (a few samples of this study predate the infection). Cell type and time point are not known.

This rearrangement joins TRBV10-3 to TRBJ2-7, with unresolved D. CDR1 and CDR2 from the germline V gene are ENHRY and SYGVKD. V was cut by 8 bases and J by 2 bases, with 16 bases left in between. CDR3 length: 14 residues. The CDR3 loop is CAIARPTVPYEQYF. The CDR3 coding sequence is TGTGCCATCGCCAGACCGACGGTCCCCTACGAGCAGTACTTC.

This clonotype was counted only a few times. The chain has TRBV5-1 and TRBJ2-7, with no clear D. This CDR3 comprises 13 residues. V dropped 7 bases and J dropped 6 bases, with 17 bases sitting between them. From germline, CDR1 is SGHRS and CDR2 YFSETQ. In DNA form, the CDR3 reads TGCGCCAGCGCTAACTTCCCTGACGCCGAGCAGTACTTC. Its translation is CASANFPDAEQYF.

CDR3 residues: CASSITSGGSYNEQFF. CDR3 sequence (DNA): TGTGCCAGCAGTATCACTAGCGGGGGCTCCTACAATGAGCAGTTCTTC. The gene calls are TRBV6-5 and TRBJ2-1; TRBD2 matches at 11 bases. Germline CDR1 MNHEY, CDR2 SVGAGI. The V gene end was trimmed by 5 bases and the J gene end by 0 bases; junction bases not matched to a gene: 3. CDR3 size: 16 residues.

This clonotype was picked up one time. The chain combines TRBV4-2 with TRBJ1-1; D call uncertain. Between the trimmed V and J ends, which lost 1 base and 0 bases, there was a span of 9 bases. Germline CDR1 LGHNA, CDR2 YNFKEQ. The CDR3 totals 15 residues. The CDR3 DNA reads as TGTGCCAGCAGCCAAGGGGCAGATGTGAACACTGAAGCTTTCTTT. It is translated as CASSQGADVNTEAFF.

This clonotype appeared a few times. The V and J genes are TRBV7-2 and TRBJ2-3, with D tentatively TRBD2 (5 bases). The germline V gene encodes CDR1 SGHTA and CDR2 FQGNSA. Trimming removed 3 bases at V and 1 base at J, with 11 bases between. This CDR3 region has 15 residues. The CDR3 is CASSFRLSGTDTQYF. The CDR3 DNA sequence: TGTGCCAGCAGCTTCAGACTAAGCGGCACAGATACGCAGTATTTT.